The sequence of this T cell receptor (beta chain) was determined in a study of T cells in Graves' hyperthyroidism and ophthalmopathy. Study-level points and caveats: A 13 V-J signature model discriminated ophthalmopathy versus stable hyperthyroidism. Median prediction lead before ophthalmopathy onset was 6.5 months with the model.

Ophthalmopathy patients all had a Clinical Activity Score of at least 3, a NOSPECS grade of at least 4 and disease under 3 months old. In regard to this clonotype: Its cognate antigen is unknown.

Trimming removed 7 bases from V and 4 bases from J; junction bases left unmatched: 7. CDR1 and CDR2 (germline): SGHRS, YFSETQ. The CDR3 contains 14 residues. Amplification of TCR beta CDR3 regions used RNA as the template. An initial round of RT-PCR targeting the TCR CDR3 relied on the HTBI primer set. Each CDR3 protein gets one entry after TCRdb re-called the multiplex PCR reads with MiXCR. The table lists almost 500,000 distinct CDR3 sequences, 20% to 25% of them singletons. The sequenced sample consisted of blood. This sequence was found in a woman in her 70s with Graves' ophthalmopathy. The chain carries TRBV5-1 and TRBJ2-3, with TRBD2 identical over 9 bases. The CDR3 reads CASGQGLAADTQYF. CDR3 bases: TGCGCCAGCGGCCAGGGACTAGCAGCAGATACGCAGTATTTT. Filled out from reference TRBV5-1 and TRBJ2-3, the complete variable domain reads KAGVTQTPRYLIKTRGQQVTLSCSPISGHRSVSWYQQTPGQGLQFLFEYFSETQRNKGNFPGRFSGRQFSNSRSEMNVSTLELGDSALYLCASGQGLAADTQYFGPGTRLTVL.